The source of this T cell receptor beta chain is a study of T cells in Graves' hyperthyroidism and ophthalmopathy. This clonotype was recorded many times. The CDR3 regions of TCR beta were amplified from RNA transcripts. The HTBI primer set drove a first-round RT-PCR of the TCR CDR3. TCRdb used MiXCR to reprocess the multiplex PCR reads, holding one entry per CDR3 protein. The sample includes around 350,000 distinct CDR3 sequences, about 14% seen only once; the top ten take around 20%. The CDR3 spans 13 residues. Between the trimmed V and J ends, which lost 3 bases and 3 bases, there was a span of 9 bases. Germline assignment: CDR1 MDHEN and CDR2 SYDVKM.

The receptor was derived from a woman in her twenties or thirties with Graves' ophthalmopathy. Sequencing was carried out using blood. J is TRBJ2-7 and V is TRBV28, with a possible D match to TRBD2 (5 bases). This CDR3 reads CASSLGGYYEQYF. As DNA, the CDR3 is TGTGCCAGCAGTTTGGGCGGGTACTACGAGCAGTACTTC.